The 9 T cell receptor beta chains in this list originate from one sample, sequenced in a study of shared clonotypes between healthy human individuals. Sequencing used immunoSEQ multiplex PCR; TCRdb keeps in-frame clones, though not all of them. Of a few hundred thousand clones in the sample, just over 95% were seen once. The sequenced sample consisted of memory CD8+ T cells sorted from blood. Regarding subset: CD45RO+ cells pooled with CCR7-negative TemRA cells. These receptors all stem from a man aged 25 to 40 in good health.

The CDR3 loop reads CASSPFSYEQYF. CDR3 bases: TGTGCCAGCTCACCTTTCTCCTACGAGCAGTACTTC. The rearrangement joins TRBV18 to TRBJ2-7; D gene unclear. The CDR3 sequence is 12 residues long. Germline V gene sequence: CDR1 KGHSH, CDR2 LQKENI. Trimming left V 3 bases short and J 0 bases short, with 3 bases between.

V and J are TRBV11-2 and TRBJ2-7; tentatively, D is TRBD1 (5 bases). The germline V and J ends were trimmed by 5 bases and 2 bases, with 13 bases remaining between them. Germline V gene sequence: CDR1 SGHAT, CDR2 FQNNGV. This CDR3 has 14 amino acids. DNA of the CDR3: TGTGCCAGCAGCCGACAGACACCCGCCTACGAGCAGTACTTC. It specifies CASSRQTPAYEQYF. Variable domain in full (rest from reference TRBV11-2 and TRBJ2-7): EAGVAQSPRYKIIEKRQSVAFWCNPISGHATLYWYQQILGQGPKLLIQFQNNGVVDDSQLPKDRFSAERLKGVDSTLKIQPAKLEDSAVYLCASSRQTPAYEQYFGPGTRLTVT.

The chain combines TRBV10-3 with TRBJ2-1; 8 bases align to TRBD2. The V gene's germline CDR1 is ENHRY and CDR2 SYGVKD. CDR3 length: 15 residues. Trimming removed 1 base from V and 8 bases from J; junction bases left unmatched: 7. The CDR3 sequence is CAISELSGSTHEQFF. CDR3 nucleotide sequence: TGTGCCATCAGTGAGTTGAGCGGGAGTACCCATGAGCAGTTCTTC.

The rearrangement uses TRBV5-4 and TRBJ2-5; D is possibly TRBD2 (5 bases). Trimming took off 4 bases at V and 2 bases at J, with 9 bases between the two ends. In germline, CDR1 is SGHNT, CDR2 YYREEE (reference sequence). The CDR3 runs 13 residues. CDR3 loop: CASSMDLQETQYF. The DNA for the CDR3 is TGTGCCAGCAGCATGGACTTACAAGAGACCCAGTACTTC.

The chain has TRBV6-1 and TRBJ2-2, with TRBD2 identical over 11 bases. Germline CDR1 MNHNS, CDR2 SASEGT. This CDR3 region has 15 residues. Trimming at V came to 8 bases and at J to 3 bases, leaving 5 bases not matched to a gene. The CDR3 sequence is CASARLAGYTGELFF. For the CDR3, the DNA is TGTGCCAGCGCAAGACTAGCGGGGTACACCGGGGAGCTGTTTTTT.

This clone is a singleton in its sample. The rearrangement joins TRBV6-9 to TRBJ1-6, with 7 bases aligning to TRBD1. The CDR3 loop spans 18 amino acids. Germline lookup yields CDR1 MNHGY and CDR2 SVAAGI. Losses at the gene ends were 10 bases for V and 6 bases for J; bases not matched to a gene: 21. The CDR3 region is CATTWRDVGQRINSPLHF. Written as DNA, the CDR3 is TGTGCCACCACGTGGAGAGACGTGGGACAGCGGATTAATTCACCCCTCCACTTT.

V is TRBV4-1 and J is TRBJ2-2; 7 bases fit TRBD1. The CDR3 length is 17 residues. Germline V gene lookup returns CDR1 MGHRA and CDR2 YSYEKL. Germline trimming cut 1 base from V and 0 bases from J; bases unmatched to any gene: 5. CDR3: CASSQATGASNTGELFF. CDR3 DNA sequence: TGCGCCAGCAGCCAAGCTACAGGGGCCTCGAACACCGGGGAGCTGTTTTTT.

This chain joins TRBV7-2 and TRBJ2-3; D is undetermined. The length of the CDR3 is 14 residues. Germline CDR1 is SGHTA and CDR2 is FQGNSA. The V end was cut by 1 base, the J end by 6 bases, with 11 bases between. The CDR3 loop reads CASSLGPRSDTQYF. DNA for the CDR3: TGTGCCAGCAGCTTAGGCCCTAGGTCTGATACGCAGTATTTT.

The DNA of the CDR3 is TGTGCCAGCAGCTTAGCAGGGTTCGAGCAGTACTTC. Translation gives CASSLAGFEQYF. V is TRBV7-8 and J is TRBJ2-7, with D unresolved. This CDR3 contains 12 residues. V was shortened by 0 bases and J by 6 bases, with 6 bases between the two germline ends. Germline CDR1 SGHVS, CDR2 FQNEAQ. Looking up the rest from reference TRBV7-8 and TRBJ2-7 gives the full variable domain: GAGVSQSPRYKVAKRGQDVALRCDPISGHVSLFWYQQALGQGPEFLTYFQNEAQLDKSGLPSDRFFAERPEGSVSTLKIQRTQQEDSAVYLCASSLAGFEQYFGPGTRLTVT.